A selection of T cell receptor beta chains follows, all from one sample in a study. TCRdb redid the calling of the 5' RACE reads with MiXCR, one entry per CDR3 protein. The profile shows 50,000 to 65,000 distinct CDR3 sequences, 25% to 30% of them singletons. Sequenced material: tumor-infiltrating memory CD4+ T cells sorted from the breast tumor. These receptor sequences come from a female donor with breast cancer. CDR3s leave out the opening cysteine and the closing phenylalanine or tryptophan. The order of the fields is J gene, V gene, D gene, CDR3 protein. A D gene is named only where the DNA matches it firmly.

j_gene: TRBJ1-1
v_gene: TRBV7-6
d_gene: NA
CDR3aa: ASSLMAGGGTEAF

j_gene: TRBJ2-1
v_gene: TRBV20-1
d_gene: TRBD2
CDR3aa: SARPTSGSSDEQF

j_gene: TRBJ1-2
v_gene: TRBV29-1
d_gene: NA
CDR3aa: SANQGSGVYGYT

j_gene: TRBJ2-1
v_gene: TRBV7-2
d_gene: NA
CDR3aa: ASSLQTGFEKYEQF

j_gene: TRBJ1-1
v_gene: TRBV20-1
d_gene: TRBD1
CDR3aa: SARVPGQDTEAF

j_gene: TRBJ2-1
v_gene: TRBV12-3/TRBV12-4
d_gene: TRBD1
CDR3aa: ASTLGTGGHNEQC

j_gene: TRBJ2-1
v_gene: TRBV19
d_gene: TRBD2
CDR3aa: ASSHQRGSSYNEQF

j_gene: TRBJ2-1
v_gene: TRBV7-2
d_gene: NA
CDR3aa: ASKLPAYNEQF

j_gene: TRBJ1-5
v_gene: TRBV28
d_gene: NA
CDR3aa: ASSFPATGRKGNQPQH

j_gene: TRBJ1-2
v_gene: TRBV5-1
d_gene: NA
CDR3aa: ASSPTANYGYT

j_gene: TRBJ2-1
v_gene: TRBV27
d_gene: NA
CDR3aa: ASRRGKDEQF

j_gene: TRBJ1-4
v_gene: TRBV4-1
d_gene: TRBD1
CDR3aa: ASSQGGQGVSEKLF

j_gene: TRBJ1-1
v_gene: TRBV30
d_gene: NA
CDR3aa: AWSQRGSAF

j_gene: TRBJ2-3
v_gene: TRBV20-1
d_gene: NA
CDR3aa: SAHLKAGHRQDTQY

j_gene: TRBJ1-1
v_gene: TRBV5-1
d_gene: TRBD1
CDR3aa: ASSLGTGGEAF

j_gene: TRBJ1-4
v_gene: TRBV25-1
d_gene: NA
CDR3aa: ASSDSGTLREKLF

j_gene: TRBJ1-5
v_gene: TRBV24-1
d_gene: TRBD1
CDR3aa: ATSARGQGGQPQH

j_gene: TRBJ2-3
v_gene: TRBV24-1
d_gene: NA
CDR3aa: ATSDLLRGWMQY

j_gene: TRBJ1-1
v_gene: TRBV20-1
d_gene: NA
CDR3aa: SAREIRYSSTEAF

j_gene: TRBJ1-1
v_gene: TRBV5-1
d_gene: NA
CDR3aa: ASSLVDSEAF

j_gene: TRBJ1-2
v_gene: TRBV24-1
d_gene: NA
CDR3aa: ATIHRRKPDGYT

j_gene: TRBJ2-3
v_gene: TRBV10-3
d_gene: NA
CDR3aa: AISGQAPSVDTQY

j_gene: TRBJ2-2
v_gene: TRBV18
d_gene: TRBD1
CDR3aa: ASSGQANTGELF

j_gene: TRBJ2-1
v_gene: TRBV9
d_gene: TRBD2
CDR3aa: ASSPGTSGGGEQF

j_gene: TRBJ2-7
v_gene: TRBV5-1
d_gene: TRBD1
CDR3aa: ASGTGGSYEQY

j_gene: TRBJ2-2
v_gene: TRBV7-2
d_gene: NA
CDR3aa: ASSLRQTGELF

j_gene: TRBJ1-2
v_gene: TRBV28
d_gene: NA
CDR3aa: ASTPDTVYGHT

j_gene: TRBJ2-2
v_gene: TRBV5-1
d_gene: TRBD2
CDR3aa: ASSLTSSGINTGELF

j_gene: TRBJ2-1
v_gene: TRBV28
d_gene: NA
CDR3aa: ASMGPGKINEQF

j_gene: TRBJ2-1
v_gene: TRBV7-9
d_gene: NA
CDR3aa: ASSLEGQGNEQF

j_gene: TRBJ2-4
v_gene: TRBV7-6
d_gene: NA
CDR3aa: ASSLSGPGAAKNIQY

j_gene: TRBJ2-7
v_gene: TRBV5-1
d_gene: TRBD2
CDR3aa: ASQREPSGNSHWFT

j_gene: TRBJ1-4
v_gene: TRBV4-3
d_gene: TRBD1
CDR3aa: ASSPGQVDGKLF

j_gene: TRBJ1-2
v_gene: TRBV2
d_gene: NA
CDR3aa: ASSEGQDYGYT

j_gene: TRBJ2-7
v_gene: TRBV7-2
d_gene: TRBD2
CDR3aa: ASSLGGGPYEQY

j_gene: TRBJ1-2
v_gene: TRBV6-2/TRBV6-3
d_gene: NA
CDR3aa: ASSVRYGYT

j_gene: TRBJ2-5
v_gene: TRBV28
d_gene: TRBD2
CDR3aa: ASTSGVASGRRAVETQY

j_gene: TRBJ1-1
v_gene: TRBV12-3/TRBV12-4
d_gene: NA
CDR3aa: ASSLSPPGTEAF

j_gene: TRBJ2-7
v_gene: TRBV20-1
d_gene: TRBD2
CDR3aa: SAPRLAGEGEQY

j_gene: TRBJ1-6
v_gene: TRBV20-1
d_gene: NA
CDR3aa: SAHSGRNNSPLH

j_gene: TRBJ2-1
v_gene: TRBV6-6
d_gene: NA
CDR3aa: ASNHPDPYNEQF

j_gene: TRBJ2-5
v_gene: TRBV5-1
d_gene: NA
CDR3aa: ASREVGPQETQY

j_gene: TRBJ1-1
v_gene: TRBV7-9
d_gene: NA
CDR3aa: ASSSGRAVVAF

j_gene: TRBJ1-4
v_gene: TRBV2
d_gene: NA
CDR3aa: ASSEERVGVEKLF

j_gene: TRBJ1-2
v_gene: TRBV4-3
d_gene: NA
CDR3aa: ASSQSGSGYT

j_gene: TRBJ1-1
v_gene: TRBV5-1
d_gene: NA
CDR3aa: ASQAGSLWNTEAF

j_gene: TRBJ1-1
v_gene: TRBV7-2
d_gene: NA
CDR3aa: ASSMTQGWNTEAF

j_gene: TRBJ2-3
v_gene: TRBV4-3
d_gene: NA
CDR3aa: ASSQEYGRRDTQY

j_gene: TRBJ1-6
v_gene: TRBV6-5
d_gene: NA
CDR3aa: ASSSTHNSPLH

j_gene: TRBJ1-6
v_gene: TRBV4-3
d_gene: TRBD1
CDR3aa: ASSQAGTGDPLH

j_gene: TRBJ1-2
v_gene: TRBV7-9
d_gene: NA
CDR3aa: ASSLQARGGYT

j_gene: TRBJ2-3
v_gene: TRBV7-2
d_gene: TRBD2
CDR3aa: ASSPSGVADTQY

j_gene: TRBJ1-2
v_gene: TRBV6-1
d_gene: NA
CDR3aa: ASLSRATSYGYT